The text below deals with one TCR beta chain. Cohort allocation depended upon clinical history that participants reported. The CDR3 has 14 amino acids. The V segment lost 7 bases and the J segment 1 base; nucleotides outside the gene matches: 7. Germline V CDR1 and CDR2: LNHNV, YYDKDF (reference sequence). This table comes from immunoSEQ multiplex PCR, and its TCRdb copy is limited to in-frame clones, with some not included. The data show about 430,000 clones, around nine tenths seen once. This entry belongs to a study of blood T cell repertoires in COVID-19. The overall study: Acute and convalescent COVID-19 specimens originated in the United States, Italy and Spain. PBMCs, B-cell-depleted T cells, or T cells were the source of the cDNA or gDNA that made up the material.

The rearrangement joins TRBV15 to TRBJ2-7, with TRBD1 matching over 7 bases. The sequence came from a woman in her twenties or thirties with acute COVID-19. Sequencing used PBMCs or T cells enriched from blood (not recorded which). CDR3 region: CATKPGQSSYEQYF. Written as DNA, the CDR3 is TGTGCCACCAAGCCGGGACAGAGTTCCTACGAGCAGTACTTC.